This TCR beta chain was sequenced in a study of blood T cell repertoires in COVID-19. At the level of the study: Donors in the United States, Italy and Spain gave samples during acute or convalescent COVID-19. The cDNA or gDNA used as material had been derived from T cells, B-cell-depleted T cells, or PBMCs.

The protocol was immunoSEQ multiplex PCR, while the TCRdb copy is restricted to in-frame clones and leaves out a portion. The profile shows around 260,000 clones, 88% of them singletons. J was trimmed by 1 base and V by 0 bases; bases with no gene match: 5. There are 17 residues in the CDR3. The germline CDR1 and CDR2 sequences are SGDLS and YYNGEE. The TCR was taken from a man in his sixties who had recovered from COVID-19. The sequenced material came from peripheral blood. The chain joins TRBV9 to TRBJ2-2; 8 nucleotides match TRBD1. CDR3 nucleotides: TGTGCCAGCAGCGTAGTGACAGGGGTCCTGAACACCGGGGAGCTGTTTTTT. Amino acid sequence: CASSVVTGVLNTGELFF.